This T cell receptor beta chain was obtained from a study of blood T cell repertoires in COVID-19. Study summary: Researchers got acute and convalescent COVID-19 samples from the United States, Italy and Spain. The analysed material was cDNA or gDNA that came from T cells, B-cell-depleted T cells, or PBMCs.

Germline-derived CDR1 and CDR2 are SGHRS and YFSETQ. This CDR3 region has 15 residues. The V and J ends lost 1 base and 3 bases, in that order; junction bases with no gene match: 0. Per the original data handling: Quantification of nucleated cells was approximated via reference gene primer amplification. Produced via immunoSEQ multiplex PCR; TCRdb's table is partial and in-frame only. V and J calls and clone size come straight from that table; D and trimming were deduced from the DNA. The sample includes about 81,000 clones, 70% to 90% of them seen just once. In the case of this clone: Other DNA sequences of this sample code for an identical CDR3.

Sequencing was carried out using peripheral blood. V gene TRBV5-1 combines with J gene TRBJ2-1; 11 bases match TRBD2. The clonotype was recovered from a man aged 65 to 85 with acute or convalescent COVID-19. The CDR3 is CASSLTSGSYNEQFF. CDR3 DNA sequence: TGCGCCAGCAGCTTGACTAGCGGGAGCTACAATGAGCAGTTCTTC.